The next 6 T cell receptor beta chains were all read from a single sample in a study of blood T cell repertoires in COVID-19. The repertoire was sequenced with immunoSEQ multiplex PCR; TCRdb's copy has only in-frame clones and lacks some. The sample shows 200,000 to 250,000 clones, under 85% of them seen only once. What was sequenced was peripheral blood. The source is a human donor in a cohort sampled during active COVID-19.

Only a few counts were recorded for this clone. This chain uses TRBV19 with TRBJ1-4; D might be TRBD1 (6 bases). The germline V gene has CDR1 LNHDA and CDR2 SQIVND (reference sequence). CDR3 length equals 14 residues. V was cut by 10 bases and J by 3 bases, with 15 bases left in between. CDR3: CATAGVGANEKLFF. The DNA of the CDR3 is TGTGCCACCGCAGGGGTTGGAGCTAATGAAAAACTGTTTTTT.

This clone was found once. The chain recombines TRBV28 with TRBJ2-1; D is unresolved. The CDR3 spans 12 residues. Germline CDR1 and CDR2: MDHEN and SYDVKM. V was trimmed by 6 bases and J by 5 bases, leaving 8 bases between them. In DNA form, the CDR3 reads TGTGCCAGCAGACTACTTAACAATGAGCAGTTCTTC. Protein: CASRLLNNEQFF.

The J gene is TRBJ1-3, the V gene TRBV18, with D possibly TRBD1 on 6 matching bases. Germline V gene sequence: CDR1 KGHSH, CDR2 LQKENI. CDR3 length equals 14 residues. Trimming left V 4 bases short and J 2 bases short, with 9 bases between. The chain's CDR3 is CASSRQDTGNTIYF. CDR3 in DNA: TGTGCCAGCTCACGACAGGATACTGGAAACACCATATATTTT.

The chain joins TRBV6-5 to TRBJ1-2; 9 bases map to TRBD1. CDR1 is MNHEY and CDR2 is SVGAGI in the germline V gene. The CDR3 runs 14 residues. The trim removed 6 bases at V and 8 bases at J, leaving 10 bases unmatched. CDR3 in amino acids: CASSPGTGFTGYTF. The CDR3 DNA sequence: TGTGCCAGCAGCCCCGGGACAGGGTTTACGGGCTACACCTTC.

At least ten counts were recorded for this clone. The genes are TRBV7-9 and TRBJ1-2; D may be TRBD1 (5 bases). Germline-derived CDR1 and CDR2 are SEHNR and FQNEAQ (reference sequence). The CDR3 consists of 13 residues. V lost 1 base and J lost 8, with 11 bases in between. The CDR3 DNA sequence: TGTGCCAGCAGCTTAGTAGGCGGGGACGGCTACACCTTC. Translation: CASSLVGGDGYTF.

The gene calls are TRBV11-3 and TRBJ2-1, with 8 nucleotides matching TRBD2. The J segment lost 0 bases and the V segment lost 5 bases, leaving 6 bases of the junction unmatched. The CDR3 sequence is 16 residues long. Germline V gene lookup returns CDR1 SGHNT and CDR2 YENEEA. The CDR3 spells CASSRSGGDSYNEQFF. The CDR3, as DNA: TGTGCCAGCAGCAGAAGCGGGGGCGACTCCTACAATGAGCAGTTCTTC.